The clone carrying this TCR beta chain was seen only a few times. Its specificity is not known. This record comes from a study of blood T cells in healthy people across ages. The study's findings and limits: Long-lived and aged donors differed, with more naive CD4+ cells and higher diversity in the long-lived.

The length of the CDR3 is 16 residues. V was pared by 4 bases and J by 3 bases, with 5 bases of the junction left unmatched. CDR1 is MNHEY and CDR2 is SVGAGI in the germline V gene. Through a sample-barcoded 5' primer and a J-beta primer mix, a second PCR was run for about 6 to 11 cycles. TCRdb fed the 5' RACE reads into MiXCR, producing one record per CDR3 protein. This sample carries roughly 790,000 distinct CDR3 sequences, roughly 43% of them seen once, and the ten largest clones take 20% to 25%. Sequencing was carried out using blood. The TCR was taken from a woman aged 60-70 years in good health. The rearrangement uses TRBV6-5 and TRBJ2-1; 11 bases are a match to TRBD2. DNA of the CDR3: TGTGCCAGCAGTTCCGCGACTAGCGGGATCTACAATGAGCAGTTCTTC. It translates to CASSSATSGIYNEQFF.